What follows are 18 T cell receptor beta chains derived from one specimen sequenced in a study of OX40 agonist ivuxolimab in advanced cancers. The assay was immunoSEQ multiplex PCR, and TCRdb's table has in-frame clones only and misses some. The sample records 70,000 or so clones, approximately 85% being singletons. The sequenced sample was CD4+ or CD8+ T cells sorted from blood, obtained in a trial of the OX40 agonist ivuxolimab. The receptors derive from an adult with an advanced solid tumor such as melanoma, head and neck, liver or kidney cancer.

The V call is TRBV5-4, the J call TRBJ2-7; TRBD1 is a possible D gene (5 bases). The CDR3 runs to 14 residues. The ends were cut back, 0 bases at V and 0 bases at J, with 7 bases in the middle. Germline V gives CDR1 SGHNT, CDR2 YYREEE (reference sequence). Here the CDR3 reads CASSLGQFSYEQYF. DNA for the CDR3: TGTGCCAGCAGCTTGGGACAGTTCTCCTACGAGCAGTACTTC. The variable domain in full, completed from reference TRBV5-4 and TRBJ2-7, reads ETGVTQSPTHLIKTRGQQVTLRCSSQSGHNTVSWYQQALGQGPQFIFQYYREEENGRGNFPPRFSGLQFPNYSSELNVNALELDDSALYLCASSLGQFSYEQYFGPGTRLTVT.

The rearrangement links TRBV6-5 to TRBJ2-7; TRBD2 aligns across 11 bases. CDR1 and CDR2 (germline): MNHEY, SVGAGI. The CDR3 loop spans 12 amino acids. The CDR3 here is CASSYSSGRVLV. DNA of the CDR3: TGTGCCAGCAGTTACTCTAGCGGGAGGGTACTTGTC.

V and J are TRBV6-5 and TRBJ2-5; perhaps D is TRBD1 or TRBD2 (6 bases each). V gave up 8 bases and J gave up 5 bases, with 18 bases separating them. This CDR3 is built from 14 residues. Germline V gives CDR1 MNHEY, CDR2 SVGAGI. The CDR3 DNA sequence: TGTGCCAGCCTCTCACCGGACAGCGGGGAGACCCAGTACTTC. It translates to CASLSPDSGETQYF.

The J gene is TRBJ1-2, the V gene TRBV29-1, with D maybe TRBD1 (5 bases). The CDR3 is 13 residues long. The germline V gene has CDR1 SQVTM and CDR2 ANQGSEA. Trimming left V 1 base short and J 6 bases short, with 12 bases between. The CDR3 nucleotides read TGCAGCGTTGAAGTTGGGCAGGGTGATGGCTACACCTTC. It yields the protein CSVEVGQGDGYTF. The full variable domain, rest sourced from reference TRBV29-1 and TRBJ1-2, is SAVISQKPSRDICQRGTSLTIQCQVDSQVTMMFWYRQQPGQSLTLIATANQGSEATYESGFVIDKFPISRPNLTFSTLTVSNMSPEDSSIYLCSVEVGQGDGYTFGSGTRLTVV.

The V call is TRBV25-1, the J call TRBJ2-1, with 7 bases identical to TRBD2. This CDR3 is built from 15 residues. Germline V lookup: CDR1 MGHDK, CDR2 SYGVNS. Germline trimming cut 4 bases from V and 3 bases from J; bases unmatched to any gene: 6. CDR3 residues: CASSGQRDVYNEQFF. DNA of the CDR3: TGTGCCAGCAGTGGGCAGCGGGACGTCTACAATGAGCAGTTCTTC.

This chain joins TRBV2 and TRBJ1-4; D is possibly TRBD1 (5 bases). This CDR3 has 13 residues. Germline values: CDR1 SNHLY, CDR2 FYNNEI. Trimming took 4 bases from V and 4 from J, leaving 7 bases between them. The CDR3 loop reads CASSGQINEKLFF. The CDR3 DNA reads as TGTGCCAGCAGTGGACAGATTAATGAAAAACTGTTTTTT.

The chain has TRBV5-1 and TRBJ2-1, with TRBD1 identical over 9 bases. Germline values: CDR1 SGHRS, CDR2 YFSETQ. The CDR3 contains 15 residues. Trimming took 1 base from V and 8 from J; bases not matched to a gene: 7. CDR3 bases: TGCGCCAGCAGCTTGAGCGGACAGGGGACGGATGAGCAGTTCTTC. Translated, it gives CASSLSGQGTDEQFF.

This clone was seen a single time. The CDR3 sequence is CASSSDVHTGELFF. Written as DNA, the CDR3 is TGTGCCAGCAGTTCGGATGTTCACACCGGGGAGCTGTTTTTT. V usage is TRBV4-2 and J usage is TRBJ2-2; D is unresolved. Germline V gives CDR1 LGHNA, CDR2 YNFKEQ. Trimming removed 6 bases from V and 3 bases from J, with 11 bases in between. This CDR3 has 14 amino acids.

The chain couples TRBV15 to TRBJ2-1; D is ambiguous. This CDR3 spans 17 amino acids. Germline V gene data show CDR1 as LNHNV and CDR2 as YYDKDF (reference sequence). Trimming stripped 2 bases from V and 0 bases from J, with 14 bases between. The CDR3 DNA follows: TGTGCCACCAGCAGATTCAGGTTCGTAAGCTCCTACAATGAGCAGTTCTTC. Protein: CATSRFRFVSSYNEQFF.

This CDR3 reads CASSPGLAGPADTQYF. Written as DNA, the CDR3 is TGTGCCAGCAGTCCGGGACTAGCGGGGCCCGCGGATACGCAGTATTTT. The V gene is TRBV5-4, the J gene TRBJ2-3; 13 bases map to TRBD2. The CDR3 consists of 16 residues. V shed 5 bases, J shed 6 bases, and the junction held 9 bases outside the gene matches. Per the germline V gene, CDR1 is SGHNT and CDR2 is YYREEE (reference sequence).

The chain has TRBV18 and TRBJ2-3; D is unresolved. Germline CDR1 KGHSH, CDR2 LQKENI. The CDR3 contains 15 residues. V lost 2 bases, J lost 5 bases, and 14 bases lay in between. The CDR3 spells CASSPGPDRRDTQYF. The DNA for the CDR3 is TGTGCCAGCTCACCAGGCCCCGACCGGCGAGATACGCAGTATTTT.

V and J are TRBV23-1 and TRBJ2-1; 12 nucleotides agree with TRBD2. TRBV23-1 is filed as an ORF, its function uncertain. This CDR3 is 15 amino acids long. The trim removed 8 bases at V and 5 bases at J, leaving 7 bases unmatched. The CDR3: CASELAGGHHNEQFF. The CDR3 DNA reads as TGCGCCAGCGAACTAGCGGGAGGTCACCACAATGAGCAGTTCTTC.

DNA for the CDR3: TGTGCCAGCAGCTTAGGAGTAGGCGGGCAAGAGACCCAGTACTTC. It translates to CASSLGVGGQETQYF. The chain couples TRBV11-2 to TRBJ2-5, with D possibly matching TRBD2 (5 bases). The germline V gene has CDR1 SGHAT and CDR2 FQNNGV. V lost 1 base and J lost 2, with 11 bases in between. This CDR3 spans 15 amino acids.

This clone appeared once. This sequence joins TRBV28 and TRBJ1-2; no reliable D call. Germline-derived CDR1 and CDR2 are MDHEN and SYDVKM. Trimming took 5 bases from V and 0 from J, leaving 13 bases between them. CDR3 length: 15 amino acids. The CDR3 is CASSTVDGSNYGYTF. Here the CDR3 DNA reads TGTGCCAGCAGTACCGTCGACGGTTCTAACTATGGCTACACCTTC.

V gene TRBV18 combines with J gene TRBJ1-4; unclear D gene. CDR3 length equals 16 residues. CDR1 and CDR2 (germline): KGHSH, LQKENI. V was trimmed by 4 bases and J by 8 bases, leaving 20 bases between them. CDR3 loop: CASSQGMGPGVEKLFF. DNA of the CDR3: TGTGCCAGCTCACAGGGAATGGGCCCTGGGGTGGAAAAACTGTTTTTT.

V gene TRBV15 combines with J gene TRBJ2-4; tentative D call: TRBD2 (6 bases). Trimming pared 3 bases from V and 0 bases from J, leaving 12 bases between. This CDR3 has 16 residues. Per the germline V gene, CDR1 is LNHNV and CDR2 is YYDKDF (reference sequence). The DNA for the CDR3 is TGTGCCACCAGCAGGCAATTGGGGGGAGCCAAAAACATTCAGTACTTC. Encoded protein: CATSRQLGGAKNIQYF.

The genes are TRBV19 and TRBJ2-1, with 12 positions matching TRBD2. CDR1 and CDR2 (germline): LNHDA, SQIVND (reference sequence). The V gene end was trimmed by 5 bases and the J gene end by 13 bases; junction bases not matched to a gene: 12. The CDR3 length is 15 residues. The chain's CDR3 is CASSGGTSGRLGQFF. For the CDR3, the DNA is TGTGCCAGTAGTGGGGGGACTAGCGGGCGGTTGGGACAGTTCTTC.

CDR3 bases: TGTGCCAGCAGCTTGTTGCAGGGAGCAGGCACAGATACGCAGTATTTT. Translating it yields CASSLLQGAGTDTQYF. This sequence joins TRBV5-5 and TRBJ2-3, with D possibly called TRBD1 or TRBD2 (5 bases each). CDR1 SGHKS and CDR2 YYEKEE come from the germline V gene (reference sequence). V gave up 1 base and J gave up 1 base, with 13 bases separating them. The CDR3 spans 16 residues. The whole variable domain, filled in from reference TRBV5-5 and TRBJ2-3, reads DAGVTQSPTHLIKTRGQQVTLRCSPISGHKSVSWYQQVLGQGPQFIFQYYEKEERGRGNFPDRFSARQFPNYSSELNVNALLLGDSALYLCASSLLQGAGTDTQYFGPGTRLTVL.